This entry features one T cell receptor (beta chain) sequence. The data were obtained in a study of blood T cell repertoires in COVID-19. Turning to the study itself: Researchers got acute and convalescent COVID-19 samples from the United States, Italy and Spain. T cells, B-cell-depleted T cells, or PBMCs provided the cDNA or gDNA that served as material.

Methods used by the authors: Estimated nucleated cell counts came from reference gene primer amplification. Profiled with immunoSEQ multiplex PCR; TCRdb holds only in-frame clones, not every one. From that table come the V and J calls and clone size; the DNA was used to work out D and trimming. The data show approximately 200,000 clones, more than 65% seen once. CDR1 GTSNPN and CDR2 SVGIG come from the germline V gene (reference sequence). The CDR3 is 17 amino acids. The V segment lost 2 bases and the J segment 4 bases; nucleotides outside the gene matches: 10. This clonotype was obtained from a woman aged 55-70 years with acute or convalescent COVID-19. The V and J genes are TRBV30 and TRBJ2-6; 8 bases match TRBD1. Sequences were obtained from peripheral blood. Here the CDR3 DNA reads TGTGCCTGGAGTCACGCGCAGGGGGCGAGAGGGGCCAACGTCCTGACTTTC. Protein sequence: CAWSHAQGARGANVLTF.